This T cell receptor (beta chain) was sequenced for a study of T cell repertoires in cytomegalovirus infection. About the research overall: TCR beta signatures that were public indicated CMV infection and matching HLA type.

TCRdb reprocessed the reads via MiXCR and lists one record per CDR3 protein. The sample has more than 90,000 distinct CDR3 sequences, roughly a tenth seen once. Study-wide results and limits: Ex vivo, HLA-C-restricted CMV-specific TCR beta clonotypes prevailed over the rest of the response. Based on cumulative public TCR beta family frequency, carriers of CMV plus the relevant HLA were identified.

This clonotype occurred a few times. Its antigen is not known. What was sequenced was PBMCs, sequenced either directly or after in vitro stimulation (not recorded which). The TCR comes from a human donor in good health (CMV status not recorded). Some clones in this sample may be carry-over from other donors' samples.

The CDR3 reads CASSEREELFF. CDR3 DNA: TGTGCCAGCAGTGAGAGGGAAGAACTGTTTTTT. This rearrangement joins TRBV25-1 to TRBJ1-4; no firm D call. Germline V lookup: CDR1 MGHDK, CDR2 SYGVNS. V lost 3 bases and J lost 12, with 8 bases in between. This CDR3 comprises 11 residues.